This T cell receptor beta chain was retrieved from a study of OX40 agonist ivuxolimab in advanced cancers. At the level of the study: People in dose escalation had one of these cancers: hepatocellular carcinoma, melanoma, renal cell or head and neck cancer. The dose-escalation cohort was roughly 83% male, with a mean age of about 58 years, ranging about 23 to 79.

The protocol was immunoSEQ multiplex PCR, while the TCRdb copy is restricted to in-frame clones and leaves out a portion. The profile shows about 32,000 clones, approximately 89% of them singletons. Drawing of blood for sampling happened at baseline, at cycle 4 day 1, and at cycle 7 day 1. This clone was detected only a few times. Its antigen is undetermined. Whole-study findings and limits: No determination was made of the antigen specificity of the expanded peripheral T cells.

This TCR was sampled from an adult with an advanced solid tumor such as melanoma, head and neck, liver or kidney cancer. The sample consisted of CD4+ or CD8+ T cells sorted from blood, taken in a trial of the OX40 agonist ivuxolimab.

CDR3 nucleotide sequence: TGTGCCAGCAGCCAACCCAGAAATGAGCAGTTCTTC. Residues: CASSQPRNEQFF. V and J are TRBV11-2 and TRBJ2-1; D call uncertain. The germline CDR1 and CDR2 sequences are SGHAT and FQNNGV. V dropped 5 bases and J dropped 7 bases, with 9 bases sitting between them. The CDR3 sequence is 12 residues long.